The present T cell receptor beta chain was sequenced within a study of T cells after yellow fever vaccination. This clonotype was detected ten times or more. From the 5' RACE reads, TCRdb called clonotypes with MiXCR, one entry per CDR3 protein. The sample consists of roughly 160,000 distinct CDR3 sequences, almost 7% of them appearing once. The length of the CDR3 is 16 residues. V lost 0 bases and J lost 2, with 9 bases in between. Germline V gene lookup returns CDR1 SGHKS and CDR2 YYEKEE (reference sequence). The gene calls are TRBV5-5 and TRBJ2-6; D remains unclear. The origin of this receptor is a man between 18 and 35 years old who received the YFV17D yellow fever vaccine. The sample consisted of CD4+ T cells sorted from PBMCs, taken 4 to 6 days after the first yellow fever vaccination. As DNA, the CDR3 is TGTGCCAGCAGCTTGGAGGTCCTCGCTGGGGCCAACGTCCTGACTTTC. Residues: CASSLEVLAGANVLTF.